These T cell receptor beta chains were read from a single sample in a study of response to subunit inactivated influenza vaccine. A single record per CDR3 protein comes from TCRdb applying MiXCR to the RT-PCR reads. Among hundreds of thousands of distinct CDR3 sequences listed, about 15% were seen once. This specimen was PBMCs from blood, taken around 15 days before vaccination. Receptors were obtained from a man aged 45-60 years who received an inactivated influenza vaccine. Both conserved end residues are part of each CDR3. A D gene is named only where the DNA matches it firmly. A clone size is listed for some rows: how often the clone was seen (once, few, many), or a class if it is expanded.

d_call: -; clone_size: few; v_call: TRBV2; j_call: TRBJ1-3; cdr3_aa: CASSEDSSGNTIYF; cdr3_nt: TGTGCCAGCAGTGAGGACAGCTCTGGAAACACCATATATTTT
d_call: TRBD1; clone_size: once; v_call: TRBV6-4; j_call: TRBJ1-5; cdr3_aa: CASSAPGQGANQPQHF; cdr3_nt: TGTGCCAGCAGTGCTCCGGGACAGGGAGCAAATCAGCCCCAGCATTTT
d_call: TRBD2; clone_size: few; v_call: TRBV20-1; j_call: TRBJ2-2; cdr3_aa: CSASPSGTANTGELFF; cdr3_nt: TGCAGTGCGTCCCCTAGCGGGACAGCGAACACCGGGGAGCTGTTTTTT
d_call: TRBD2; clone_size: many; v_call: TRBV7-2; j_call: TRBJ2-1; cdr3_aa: CASSLGTSGGTEQFF; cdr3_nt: TGTGCCAGCAGCTTAGGGACTAGCGGGGGAACTGAGCAGTTCTTC
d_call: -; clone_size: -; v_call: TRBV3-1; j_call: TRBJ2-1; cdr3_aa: CASSQVGRRRFF; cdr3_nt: TGTGCCAGCAGCCAAGTTGGCAGGCGGCGGTTCTTC
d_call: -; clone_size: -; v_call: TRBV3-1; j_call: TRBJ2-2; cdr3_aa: CASSQDPGAGGELFF; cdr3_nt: TGTGCCAGCAGCCAAGATCCGGGAGCGGGCGGGGAGCTGTTTTTT
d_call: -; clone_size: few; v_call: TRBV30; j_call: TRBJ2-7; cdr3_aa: CAWSQQGHFYEQYF; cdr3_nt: TGTGCCTGGAGTCAACAGGGCCACTTCTACGAGCAGTACTTC
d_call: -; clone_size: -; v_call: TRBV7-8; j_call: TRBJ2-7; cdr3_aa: CASSLVSKGYEQYF; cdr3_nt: TGTGCCAGCAGCTTAGTGTCTAAGGGTTACGAGCAGTACTTC
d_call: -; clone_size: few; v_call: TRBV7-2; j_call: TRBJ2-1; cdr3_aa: CASSHLQGLEQFF; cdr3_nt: TGTGCCAGCAGTCACCTACAGGGCCTAGAGCAGTTCTTC
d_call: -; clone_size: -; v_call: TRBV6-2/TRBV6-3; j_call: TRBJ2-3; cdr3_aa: CASSYGRVTDTQYF; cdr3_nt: TGTGCCAGCAGTTACGGCCGGGTTACAGATACGCAGTATTTT
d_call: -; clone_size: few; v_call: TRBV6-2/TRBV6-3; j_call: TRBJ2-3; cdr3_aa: CASSNPPRATDTQYF; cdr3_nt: TGTGCCAGCAGCAACCCTCCCCGGGCGACAGATACGCAGTATTTT
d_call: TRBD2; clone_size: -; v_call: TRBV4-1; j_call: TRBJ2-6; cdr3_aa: CASSQDRFVGLAGAGSGANVLTF; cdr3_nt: TGCGCCAGCAGCCAAGATCGATTCGTAGGACTAGCGGGAGCCGGCTCTGGGGCCAACGTCCTGACTTTC
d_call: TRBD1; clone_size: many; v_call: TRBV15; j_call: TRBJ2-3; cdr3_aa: CATTPDRSTDTQYF; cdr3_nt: TGTGCCACCACGCCGGACAGGAGCACAGATACGCAGTATTTT
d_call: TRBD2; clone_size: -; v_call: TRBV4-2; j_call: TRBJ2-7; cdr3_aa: CASSQAGGSSYEQYF; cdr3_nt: TGTGCCAGCAGCCAAGCTGGCGGGAGTTCCTACGAGCAGTACTTC
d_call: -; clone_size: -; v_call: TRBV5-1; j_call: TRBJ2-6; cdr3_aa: CASSPPDTAGANVLTF; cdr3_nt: TGCGCCAGCAGCCCCCCGGACACTGCTGGGGCCAACGTCCTGACTTTC
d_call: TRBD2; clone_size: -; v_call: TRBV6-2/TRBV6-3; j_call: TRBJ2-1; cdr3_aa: CASKGSGRNEQFF; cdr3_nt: TGTGCCAGCAAAGGTAGCGGGAGGAATGAGCAGTTCTTC
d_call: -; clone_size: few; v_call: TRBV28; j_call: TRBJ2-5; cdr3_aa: CASSLPTMIETQYF; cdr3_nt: TGTGCCAGCAGTTTACCGACGATGATAGAGACCCAGTACTTC
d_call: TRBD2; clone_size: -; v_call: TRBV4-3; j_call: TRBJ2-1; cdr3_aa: CASSTGAGVTYNEQFF; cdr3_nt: TGCGCCAGCAGCACTGGAGCGGGAGTAACGTACAATGAGCAGTTCTTC
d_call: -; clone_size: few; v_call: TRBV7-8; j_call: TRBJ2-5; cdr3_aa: CASSFLWGVQETQYF; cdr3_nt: TGTGCCAGCAGCTTTTTGTGGGGGGTCCAAGAGACCCAGTACTTC
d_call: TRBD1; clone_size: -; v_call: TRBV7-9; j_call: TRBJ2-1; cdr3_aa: CASSPHTGTGDNEQFF; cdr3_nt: TGTGCCAGCAGCCCTCATACCGGGACAGGGGACAATGAGCAGTTCTTC
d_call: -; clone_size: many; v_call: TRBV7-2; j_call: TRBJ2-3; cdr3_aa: CASSQRRTDTQYF; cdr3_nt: TGTGCCAGCAGCCAACGCCGCACAGATACGCAGTATTTT
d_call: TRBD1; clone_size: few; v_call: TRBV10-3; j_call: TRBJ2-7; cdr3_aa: CAISDFKLPGGFYEQYF; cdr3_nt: TGTGCCATCAGTGATTTTAAACTCCCAGGGGGCTTTTACGAGCAGTACTTC